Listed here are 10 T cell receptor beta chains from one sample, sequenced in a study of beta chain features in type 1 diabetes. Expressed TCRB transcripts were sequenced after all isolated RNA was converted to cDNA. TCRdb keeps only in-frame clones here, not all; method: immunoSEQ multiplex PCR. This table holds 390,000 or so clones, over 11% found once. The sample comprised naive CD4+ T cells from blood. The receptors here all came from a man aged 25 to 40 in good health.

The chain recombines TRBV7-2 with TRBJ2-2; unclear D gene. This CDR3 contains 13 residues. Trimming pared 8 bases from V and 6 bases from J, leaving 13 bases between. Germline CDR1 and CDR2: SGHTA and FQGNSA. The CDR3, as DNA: TGTGCCAGCGCACCCCGGCCCGCCGGGGAGCTGTTTTTT. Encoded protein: CASAPRPAGELFF.

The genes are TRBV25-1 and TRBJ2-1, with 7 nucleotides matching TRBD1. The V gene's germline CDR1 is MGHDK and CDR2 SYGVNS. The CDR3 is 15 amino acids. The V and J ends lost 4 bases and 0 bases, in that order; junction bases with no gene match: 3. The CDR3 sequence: CASSVTGSSYNEQFF. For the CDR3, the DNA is TGTGCCAGCAGTGTGACAGGGAGCTCCTACAATGAGCAGTTCTTC.

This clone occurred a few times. The CDR3 is CASRRDRAGVTDTQYF. The CDR3 region has the DNA TGCGCCAGCAGGAGGGATCGGGCGGGAGTCACAGATACGCAGTATTTT. The V gene is TRBV4-3, the J gene TRBJ2-3; 7 bases map to TRBD2. CDR1 is LGHNA, CDR2 YSLEER, per germline. The CDR3 extends over 16 amino acids. V gave up 6 bases and J gave up 2 bases; unmatched junction bases: 11.

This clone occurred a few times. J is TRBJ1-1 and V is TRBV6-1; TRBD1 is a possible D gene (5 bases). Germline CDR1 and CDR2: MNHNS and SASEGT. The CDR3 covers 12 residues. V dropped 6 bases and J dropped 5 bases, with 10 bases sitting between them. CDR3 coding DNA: TGTGCCAGCAGACCCAGGGAGACTGAAGCTTTCTTT. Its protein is CASRPRETEAFF.

The CDR3 region has the DNA TGCAGCGTTGGGGGACAGAATAATGAAAAACTGTTTTTT. Amino acid sequence: CSVGGQNNEKLFF. This chain links TRBV29-1 with TRBJ1-4, with 7 bases that match TRBD1. Germline V gives CDR1 SQVTM, CDR2 ANQGSEA. The CDR3 extends over 13 amino acids. The ends lost 4 bases at V and 4 bases at J; junction bases unmatched: 3.

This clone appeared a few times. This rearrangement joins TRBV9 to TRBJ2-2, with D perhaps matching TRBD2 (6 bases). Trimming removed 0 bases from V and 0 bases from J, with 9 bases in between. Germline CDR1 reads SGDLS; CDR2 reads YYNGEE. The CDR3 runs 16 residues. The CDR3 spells CASSVGGGTNTGELFF. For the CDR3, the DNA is TGTGCCAGCAGCGTAGGCGGCGGGACGAACACCGGGGAGCTGTTTTTT.

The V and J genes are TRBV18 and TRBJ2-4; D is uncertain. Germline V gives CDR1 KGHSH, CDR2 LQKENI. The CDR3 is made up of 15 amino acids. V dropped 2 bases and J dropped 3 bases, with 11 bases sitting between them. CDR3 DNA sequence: TGTGCCAGCTCACCAATGGATATAGGCAAAAACATTCAGTACTTC. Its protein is CASSPMDIGKNIQYF.

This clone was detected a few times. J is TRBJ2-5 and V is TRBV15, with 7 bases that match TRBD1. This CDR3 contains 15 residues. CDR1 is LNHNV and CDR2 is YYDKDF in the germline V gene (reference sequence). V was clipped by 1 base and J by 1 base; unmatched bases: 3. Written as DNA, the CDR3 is TGTGCCACCAGCAGAGTAGGGGGCCCCCAAGAGACCCAGTACTTC. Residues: CATSRVGGPQETQYF. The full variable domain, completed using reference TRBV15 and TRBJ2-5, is DAMVIQNPRYQVTQFGKPVTLSCSQTLNHNVMYWYQQKSSQAPKLLFHYYDKDFNNEADTPDNFQSRRPNTSFCFLDIRSPGLGDTAMYLCATSRVGGPQETQYFGPGTRLLVL.

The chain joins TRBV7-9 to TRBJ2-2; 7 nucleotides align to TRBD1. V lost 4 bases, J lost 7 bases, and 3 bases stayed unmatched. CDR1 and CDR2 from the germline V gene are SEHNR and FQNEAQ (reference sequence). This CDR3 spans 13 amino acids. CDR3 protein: CASSSRTGGELFF. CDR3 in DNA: TGTGCCAGCAGCTCCCGGACAGGCGGGGAGCTGTTTTTT.

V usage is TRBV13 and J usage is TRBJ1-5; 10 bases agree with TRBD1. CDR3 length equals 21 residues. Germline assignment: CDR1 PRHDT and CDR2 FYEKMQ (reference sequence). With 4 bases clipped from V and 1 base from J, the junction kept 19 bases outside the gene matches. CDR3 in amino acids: CASSYRGQGSSLFGSNQPQHF. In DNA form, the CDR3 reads TGTGCCAGCAGCTATAGGGGACAGGGGTCCAGTTTGTTTGGGAGCAATCAGCCCCAGCATTTT.